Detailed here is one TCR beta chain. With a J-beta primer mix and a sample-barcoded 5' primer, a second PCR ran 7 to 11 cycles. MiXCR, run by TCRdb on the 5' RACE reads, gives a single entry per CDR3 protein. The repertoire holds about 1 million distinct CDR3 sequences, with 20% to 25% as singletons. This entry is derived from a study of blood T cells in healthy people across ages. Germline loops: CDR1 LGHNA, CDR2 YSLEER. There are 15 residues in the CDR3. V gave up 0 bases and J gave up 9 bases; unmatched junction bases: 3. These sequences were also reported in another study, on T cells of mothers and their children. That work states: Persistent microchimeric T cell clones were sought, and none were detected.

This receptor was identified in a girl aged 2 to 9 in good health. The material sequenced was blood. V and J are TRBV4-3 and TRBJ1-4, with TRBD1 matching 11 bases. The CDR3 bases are TGCGCCAGCAGCCAAGATGGACAGGGGGCTCAAAAACTGTTTTTT. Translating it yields CASSQDGQGAQKLFF.